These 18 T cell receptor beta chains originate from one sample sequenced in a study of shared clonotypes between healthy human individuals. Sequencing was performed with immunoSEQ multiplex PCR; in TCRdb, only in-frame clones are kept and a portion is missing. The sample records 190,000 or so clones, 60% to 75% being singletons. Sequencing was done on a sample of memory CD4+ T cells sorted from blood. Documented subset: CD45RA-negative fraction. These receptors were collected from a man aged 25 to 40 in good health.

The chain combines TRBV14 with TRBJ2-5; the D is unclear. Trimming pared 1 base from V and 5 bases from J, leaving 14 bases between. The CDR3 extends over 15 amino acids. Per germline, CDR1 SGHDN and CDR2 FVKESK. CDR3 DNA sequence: TGTGCCAGCAGCCAAGTAGGGAATCTATGGGAGACCCAGTACTTC. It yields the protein CASSQVGNLWETQYF.

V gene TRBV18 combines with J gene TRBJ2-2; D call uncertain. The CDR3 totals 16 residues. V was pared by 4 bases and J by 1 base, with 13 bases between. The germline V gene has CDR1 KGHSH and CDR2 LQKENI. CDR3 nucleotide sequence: TGTGCCAGCTCACTTCTTGGAAAGCAGAACACCGGGGAGCTGTTTTTT. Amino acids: CASSLLGKQNTGELFF.

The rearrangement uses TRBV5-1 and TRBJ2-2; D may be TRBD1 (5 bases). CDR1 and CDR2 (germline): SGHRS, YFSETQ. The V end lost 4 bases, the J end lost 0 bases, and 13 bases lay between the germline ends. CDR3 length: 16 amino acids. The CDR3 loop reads CASSPTPGSNTGELFF. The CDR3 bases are TGCGCCAGCAGCCCTACCCCAGGGTCGAACACCGGGGAGCTGTTTTTT. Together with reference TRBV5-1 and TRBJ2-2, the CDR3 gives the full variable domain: KAGVTQTPRYLIKTRGQQVTLSCSPISGHRSVSWYQQTPGQGLQFLFEYFSETQRNKGNFPGRFSGRQFSNSRSEMNVSTLELGDSALYLCASSPTPGSNTGELFFGEGSRLTVL.

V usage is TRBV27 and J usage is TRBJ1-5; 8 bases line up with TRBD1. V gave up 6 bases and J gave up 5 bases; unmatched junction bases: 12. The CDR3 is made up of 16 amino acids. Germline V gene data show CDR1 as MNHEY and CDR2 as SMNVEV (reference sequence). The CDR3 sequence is CASRATGQGFYQPQHF. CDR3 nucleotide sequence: TGTGCCAGCAGGGCGACTGGACAGGGTTTTTATCAGCCCCAGCATTTT.

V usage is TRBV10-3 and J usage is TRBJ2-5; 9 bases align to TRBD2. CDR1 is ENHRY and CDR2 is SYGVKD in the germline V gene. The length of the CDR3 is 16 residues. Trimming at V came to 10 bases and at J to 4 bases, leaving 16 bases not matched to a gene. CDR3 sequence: CATRIGTSPGGETQYF. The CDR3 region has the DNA TGTGCCACACGTATAGGGACTAGCCCTGGGGGAGAGACCCAGTACTTC.

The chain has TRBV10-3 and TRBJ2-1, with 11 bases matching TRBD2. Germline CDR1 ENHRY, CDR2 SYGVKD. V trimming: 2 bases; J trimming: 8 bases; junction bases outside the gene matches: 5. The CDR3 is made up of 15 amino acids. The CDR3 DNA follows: TGTGCCATCAGTGAGCTAGCGGGAGGTAGGGATGAGCAGTTCTTC. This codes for CAISELAGGRDEQFF.

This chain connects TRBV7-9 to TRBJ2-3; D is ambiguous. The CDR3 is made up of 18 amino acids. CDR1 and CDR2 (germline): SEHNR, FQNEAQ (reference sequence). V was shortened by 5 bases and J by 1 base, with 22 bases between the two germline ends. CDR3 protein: CASSPETGRTERTDTQYF. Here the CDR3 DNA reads TGTGCCAGCAGCCCTGAGACCGGGCGAACCGAACGCACAGATACGCAGTATTTT. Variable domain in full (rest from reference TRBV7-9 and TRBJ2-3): DTGVSQNPRHKITKRGQNVTFRCDPISEHNRLYWYRQTLGQGPEFLTYFQNEAQLEKSRLLSDRFSAERPKGSFSTLEIQRTEQGDSAMYLCASSPETGRTERTDTQYFGPGTRLTVL.

In DNA, the CDR3 is TGTGCCAGCAGCTTAGCCCAACTCACGGAGACCCAGTACTTC. This gives the protein CASSLAQLTETQYF. The chain uses TRBV7-9 and TRBJ2-5; D is uncertain. Germline values: CDR1 SEHNR, CDR2 FQNEAQ (reference sequence). The V end lost 0 bases, the J end lost 5 bases, and 10 bases lay between the germline ends. This CDR3 has 14 residues.

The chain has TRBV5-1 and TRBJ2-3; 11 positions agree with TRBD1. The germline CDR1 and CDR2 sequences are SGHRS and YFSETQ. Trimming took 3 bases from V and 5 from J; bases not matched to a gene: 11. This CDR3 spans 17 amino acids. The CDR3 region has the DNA TGCGCCAGCAGCTGGTATGGACAGGGGGCCGGTGTAGATACGCAGTATTTT. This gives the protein CASSWYGQGAGVDTQYF.

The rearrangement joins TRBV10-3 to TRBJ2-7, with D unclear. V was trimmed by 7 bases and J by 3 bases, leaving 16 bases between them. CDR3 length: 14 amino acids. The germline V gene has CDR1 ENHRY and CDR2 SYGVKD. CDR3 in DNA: TGTGCCATCAAGGGCTCCAGGAACGTCTACGAGCAGTACTTC. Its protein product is CAIKGSRNVYEQYF.

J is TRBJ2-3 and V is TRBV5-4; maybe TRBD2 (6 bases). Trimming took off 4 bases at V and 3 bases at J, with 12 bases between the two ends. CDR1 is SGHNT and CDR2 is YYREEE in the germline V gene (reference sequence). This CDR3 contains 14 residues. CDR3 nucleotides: TGTGCCAGCAGCCTTGGAGGGAGGACAGATACGCAGTATTTT. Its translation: CASSLGGRTDTQYF.

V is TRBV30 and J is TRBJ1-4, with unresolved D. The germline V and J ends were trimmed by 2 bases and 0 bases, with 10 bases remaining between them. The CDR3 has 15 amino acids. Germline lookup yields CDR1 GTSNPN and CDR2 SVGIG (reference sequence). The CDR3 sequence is CAWSPRGSTNEKLFF. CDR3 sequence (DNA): TGTGCCTGGAGTCCCCGGGGTTCAACTAATGAAAAACTGTTTTTT.

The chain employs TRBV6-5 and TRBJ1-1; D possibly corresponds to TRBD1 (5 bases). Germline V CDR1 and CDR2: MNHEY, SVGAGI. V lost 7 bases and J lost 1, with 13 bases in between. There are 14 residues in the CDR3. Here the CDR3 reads CASTLREGNTEAFF. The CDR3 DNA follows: TGTGCCAGCACGCTCAGGGAAGGGAACACTGAAGCTTTCTTT.

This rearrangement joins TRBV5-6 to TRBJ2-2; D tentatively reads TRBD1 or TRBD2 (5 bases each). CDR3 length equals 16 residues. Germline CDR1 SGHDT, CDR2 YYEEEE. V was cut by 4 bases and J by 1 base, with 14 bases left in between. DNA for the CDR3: TGTGCCAGCAGCGAAGGGGAGAGGCGGAACACCGGGGAGCTGTTTTTT. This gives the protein CASSEGERRNTGELFF.

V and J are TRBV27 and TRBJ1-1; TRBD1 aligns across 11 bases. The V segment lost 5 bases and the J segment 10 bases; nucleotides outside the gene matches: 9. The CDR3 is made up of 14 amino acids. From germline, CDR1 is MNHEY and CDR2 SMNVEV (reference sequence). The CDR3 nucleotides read TGTGCCAGCAGTATTTTAGGACAGGGGGCAGGAGCTTTCTTT. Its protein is CASSILGQGAGAFF.

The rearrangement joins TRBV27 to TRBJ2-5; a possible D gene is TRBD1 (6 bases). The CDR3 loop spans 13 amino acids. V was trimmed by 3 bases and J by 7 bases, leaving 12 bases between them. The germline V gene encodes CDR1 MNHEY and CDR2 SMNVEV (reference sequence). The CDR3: CASSFRQARTQYF. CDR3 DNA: TGTGCCAGCAGTTTTCGACAGGCCCGGACCCAGTACTTC.

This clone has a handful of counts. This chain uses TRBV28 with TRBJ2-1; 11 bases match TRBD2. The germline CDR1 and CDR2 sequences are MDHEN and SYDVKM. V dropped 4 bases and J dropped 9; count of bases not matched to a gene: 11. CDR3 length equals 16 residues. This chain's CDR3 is CASSSIAGGEFGEQFF. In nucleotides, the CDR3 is TGTGCCAGCAGTTCCATAGCGGGAGGGGAGTTCGGTGAGCAGTTCTTC.

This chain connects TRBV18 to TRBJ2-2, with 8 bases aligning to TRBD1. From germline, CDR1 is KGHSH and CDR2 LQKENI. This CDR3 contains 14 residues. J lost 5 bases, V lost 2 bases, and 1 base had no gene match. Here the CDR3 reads CASSPRTGTGELFF. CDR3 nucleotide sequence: TGTGCCAGCTCACCAAGGACAGGGACCGGGGAGCTGTTTTTT. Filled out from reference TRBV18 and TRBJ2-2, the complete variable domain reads NAGVMQNPRHLVRRRGQEARLRCSPMKGHSHVYWYRQLPEEGLKFMVYLQKENIIDESGMPKERFSAEFPKEGPSILRIQQVVRGDSAAYFCASSPRTGTGELFFGEGSRLTVL.